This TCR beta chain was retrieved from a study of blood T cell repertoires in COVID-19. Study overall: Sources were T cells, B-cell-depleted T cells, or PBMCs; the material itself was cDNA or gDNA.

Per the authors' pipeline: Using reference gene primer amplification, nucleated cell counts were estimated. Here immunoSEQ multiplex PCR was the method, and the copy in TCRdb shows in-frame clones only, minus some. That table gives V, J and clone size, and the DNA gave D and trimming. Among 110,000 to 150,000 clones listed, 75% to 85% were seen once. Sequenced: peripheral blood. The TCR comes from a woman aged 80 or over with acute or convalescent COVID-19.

The chain's CDR3 is CASSLYGGVEEKLFF. The CDR3 nucleotides are TGCGCCAGCAGCTTGTACGGGGGGGTGGAAGAAAAACTGTTTTTT. The gene calls are TRBV5-1 and TRBJ1-4; maybe TRBD1 (5 bases). V was clipped by 1 base and J by 8 bases, with 15 bases between them. From germline, CDR1 is SGHRS and CDR2 YFSETQ. This CDR3 contains 15 residues.